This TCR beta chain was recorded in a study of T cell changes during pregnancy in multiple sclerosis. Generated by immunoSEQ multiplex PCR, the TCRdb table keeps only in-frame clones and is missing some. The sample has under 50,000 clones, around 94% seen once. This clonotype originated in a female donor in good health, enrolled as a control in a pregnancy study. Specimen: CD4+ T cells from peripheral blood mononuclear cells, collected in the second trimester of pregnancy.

CDR3 amino acids: CASSPTSGGETQYF. CDR3 bases: TGTGCCAGCAGCCCAACTAGCGGGGGAGAGACCCAGTACTTC. V usage is TRBV5-4 and J usage is TRBJ2-5; 11 nucleotides line up with TRBD2. CDR3 length equals 14 residues. J lost 4 bases, V lost 4 bases, and 3 bases had no gene match. The germline gives CDR1 SGHNT, CDR2 YYREEE (reference sequence).